This T cell receptor (beta chain) was documented in a study of cytomegalovirus exposure and HLA in healthy donors. Study-level information: Genotyping of roughly 400 donors showed that 80% to 85% belonged to the Caucasian-associated ancestry cluster. Study findings and constraints: Prior analysis indicated that the majority of TCR beta V segments exhibited productivity approximately 90% or approximately 30% of the time. Judged likely to be a sequencing artifact was a cluster of highly shared sequence variants. Clonal expansion, a later analysis showed, was greater in HLA-associated TCR beta chains than in equally common others.

V gave up 8 bases and J gave up 5 bases, with 12 bases separating them. There are 12 residues in the CDR3. Germline CDR1 is MNHGY and CDR2 is SVAAGI. The PCR was carried out with 60 Vbeta primers and 13 Jbeta primers. Clones were sequenced by immunoSEQ multiplex PCR, and TCRdb holds only the in-frame ones, with some missing. This sample's table reports some 48,000 clones. Comment on this clone: Its specificity is unknown.

The chain has TRBV6-9 and TRBJ2-5; TRBD1 is a possible D gene (5 bases). The specimen sequenced was PBMCs. The receptor comes from a male donor in good health and CMV-seropositive. This CDR3 is CASCQGRETQYF. In nucleotides, the CDR3 is TGTGCCAGCTGTCAGGGAAGGGAGACCCAGTACTTC.